This T cell receptor (beta chain) was captured in a study of human T cells and chemical hapten exposure. This sample's time point: patch test 2, 6 weeks after DPC sensitization. The treatment was: therapeutic diphenylcyclopropenone sensitization with weekly scalp DPC. Trimming removed 4 bases from V and 3 bases from J, with 10 bases in between. There are 14 residues in the CDR3. The germline V gene has CDR1 ENHRY and CDR2 SYGVKD. Study conclusions and caveats: Expanded TCRs made up significantly more big CDR3 similarity clusters than controls did. After DPC sensitization, TCRs above 1 in 1000 frequency showed no change.

This clonotype appeared once. Its antigen is still unknown. Unique molecular identifiers were attached to individual cDNA molecules during library preparation. From the RACE reads, TCRdb called clonotypes with MiXCR, one entry per CDR3 protein. The table lists 70,000 to 90,000 distinct CDR3 sequences, about 9.4% of them singletons. The sequences come from whole blood, collected in connection with sensitization to the hapten diphenylcyclopropenone (DPC). V is TRBV10-3 and J is TRBJ2-1; a weak D match, TRBD1 (6 bases). The sequence came from a woman between 45 and 60 years old with alopecia areata. Some clones in this sample may be carry-over from other donors' samples. The CDR3 protein is CAISVAGDYNEQFF. The CDR3 DNA is TGTGCCATCAGTGTGGCAGGGGACTACAATGAGCAGTTCTTC.